This T cell receptor beta chain was captured in a study of T cell changes during pregnancy in multiple sclerosis. The CDR3 is made up of 14 amino acids. Per the germline V gene, CDR1 is ENHRY and CDR2 is SYGVKD. V dropped 4 bases and J dropped 7; count of bases not matched to a gene: 4. Measured with immunoSEQ multiplex PCR; TCRdb has only the in-frame clones, and not every one. This repertoire shows about 31,000 clones, around 90% found once; its top ten account for 0.7% to 0.75%. This sample comprised CD4+ T cells from peripheral blood mononuclear cells, obtained in the first trimester of pregnancy. This sequence joins TRBV10-3 and TRBJ1-6, with 7 bases aligning to TRBD1. The clonotype was recovered from a female donor in good health, enrolled as a control in a pregnancy study. CDR3 sequence (DNA): TGTGCCATCAGTGCGAGGGGGCTCAATTCACCCCTCCACTTT. It specifies CAISARGLNSPLHF.